Listed below are T cell receptor beta chains from one sample, sequenced in a study of T cell responses to AZD1222 COVID-19 vaccine. The repertoire was sequenced with immunoSEQ multiplex PCR; TCRdb's copy has only in-frame clones and lacks some. The data show about 120,000 clones, about 94% seen once. The sample here was peripheral blood, taken 28 days after the second AZD1222 dose. The source of these receptors is an adult who received the AZD1222 COVID-19 vaccine. CDR3s include the opening cysteine and the closing phenylalanine or tryptophan. The D gene is left open where the match is weak. Size values are once, few and many counts, or a class for expanded clones, and some rows have none.

size: -; D: -; V: TRBV6-5; J: TRBJ1-2; DNA: TGTGCCAGCAGAGACGGACAGAGTGTTTATGGCTACACCTTC; CDR3: CASRDGQSVYGYTF
size: -; D: TRBD2; V: TRBV5-1; J: TRBJ2-1; DNA: TGCGCCAGCAGCTGGTTACTCGGCGGGAGGAACTCGAATGAGCAGTTCTTC; CDR3: CASSWLLGGRNSNEQFF
size: -; D: -; V: TRBV19; J: TRBJ2-7; DNA: TGTGCCAGTAGTCCTGGCGGGGCAAGCTCCTACGAGCAGTACTTC; CDR3: CASSPGGASSYEQYF
size: once; D: -; V: TRBV27; J: TRBJ2-7; DNA: TGTGCCAGCAGTCGCTCATTCGGCGGGGCCAGCTCCTACGAGCAGTACTTC; CDR3: CASSRSFGGASSYEQYF
size: -; D: -; V: TRBV19; J: TRBJ2-3; DNA: TGTGCCAGCGGGAACCTTGGGTCCACAGATACGCAGTATTTT; CDR3: CASGNLGSTDTQYF
size: -; D: -; V: TRBV29-1; J: TRBJ1-2; DNA: TGCAGCGTTGAAGGGGGGTCGAGGAACTATGGCTACACCTTC; CDR3: CSVEGGSRNYGYTF
size: -; D: TRBD1; V: TRBV4-2; J: TRBJ2-7; DNA: TGTGCCAGCAGCAATCCGGGACAGAGCCCCTACGAGCAGTACTTC; CDR3: CASSNPGQSPYEQYF
size: once; D: -; V: TRBV3-1/TRBV3-2; J: TRBJ1-1; DNA: TGTGCCAGCAGCCAAAGGGGAGGTTCTGCCGCTGGGAACACTGAAGCTTTCTTT; CDR3: CASSQRGGSAAGNTEAFF
size: -; D: TRBD1; V: TRBV19; J: TRBJ1-5; DNA: TGTGCCAGTAAGGGGGACAGGGTGAGGTATTTT; CDR3: CASKGDRVRYF
size: -; D: -; V: TRBV27; J: TRBJ1-6; DNA: TGTGCCAGCAGTGGCAGACTTAGCTCCTATAATTCACCCCTCCACTTT; CDR3: CASSGRLSSYNSPLHF
size: -; D: -; V: TRBV11-2; J: TRBJ1-2; DNA: TGTGCCAGCAGCTTATGGCAGGCCTATGGCTACACCTTC; CDR3: CASSLWQAYGYTF
size: once; D: TRBD1; V: TRBV13; J: TRBJ1-2; DNA: TGTGCCAGCAGGCAAACCACAGGGGTCAAGGATGGCTACACCTTC; CDR3: CASRQTTGVKDGYTF
size: -; D: -; V: TRBV4-2; J: TRBJ1-5; DNA: TGTGCCAGCACGATGTCAGGAAGCAATCAGCCCCAGCATTTT; CDR3: CASTMSGSNQPQHF
size: -; D: -; V: TRBV21-1; J: TRBJ1-5; DNA: TGTGCCAGCACTCCAACCCGGGACAGGGTTCAGCCCCAGCATTTT; CDR3: CASTPTRDRVQPQHF
size: -; D: -; V: TRBV14; J: TRBJ2-7; DNA: TGTGCCAGCAGCCCACCCTTCGGGGCGGGAAAGGGCGAGCAGTACTTC; CDR3: CASSPPFGAGKGEQYF
size: -; D: -; V: TRBV10-2; J: TRBJ2-1; DNA: TGCGCCAGCAGTGGGGCACGGACAGCCACTTCCTACAATGAGCAGTTCTTC; CDR3: CASSGARTATSYNEQFF
size: -; D: TRBD1; V: TRBV5-6; J: TRBJ2-7; DNA: TGTGCCAGCAGCTTGGTAGGGGGACAGGGGTACGAGCAGTACTTC; CDR3: CASSLVGGQGYEQYF
size: -; D: -; V: TRBV4-1; J: TRBJ1-2; DNA: TGCGCCAGCAGCCAATCGTTAGTAGGTGGCTACACCTTC; CDR3: CASSQSLVGGYTF
size: -; D: TRBD1; V: TRBV12-5; J: TRBJ1-6; DNA: TGTGCTAGTGGTTTGGACGGGACAGCACATTCACCCCTCCACTTT; CDR3: CASGLDGTAHSPLHF
size: -; D: -; V: TRBV27; J: TRBJ2-7; DNA: TGTGCCAGCAGTTATGCGGACAGCACCTACGAGCAGTACTTC; CDR3: CASSYADSTYEQYF
size: -; D: -; V: TRBV28; J: TRBJ2-7; DNA: TGTGCCAGCAGTTTAGGGGGGATAAACGAGCAGTACTTC; CDR3: CASSLGGINEQYF
size: -; D: -; V: TRBV19; J: TRBJ2-3; DNA: TGTGCCAGTAGTGTTCCCCCGGGGCGCCGGGGCACAGATACGCAGTATTTT; CDR3: CASSVPPGRRGTDTQYF
size: once; D: TRBD2; V: TRBV12-3/TRBV12-4; J: TRBJ2-1; DNA: TGTGCCAGCAGTCCGGGACTAGCGCAGTTCTTC; CDR3: CASSPGLAQFF
size: -; D: -; V: TRBV4-2; J: TRBJ2-7; DNA: TGTGCCAGCAGCCAAGCGGGGGACCTCTACGAGCAGTACTTC; CDR3: CASSQAGDLYEQYF
size: -; D: TRBD1; V: TRBV11-2; J: TRBJ1-1; DNA: TGTGCCAGCAGCCCCCTACAGGGGGCGGGTACTGAAGCTTTCTTT; CDR3: CASSPLQGAGTEAFF
size: -; D: -; V: TRBV4-1; J: TRBJ2-2; DNA: TGCGCCAGCAGCCCACGGGGGCGGGCGGCGGACACCGGGGAGCTGTTTTTT; CDR3: CASSPRGRAADTGELFF
size: -; D: -; V: TRBV13; J: TRBJ2-3; DNA: TGTGCCAGCAGCTTAGCGGGGGGCACTAGCACAGATACGCAGTATTTT; CDR3: CASSLAGGTSTDTQYF
size: -; D: -; V: TRBV19; J: TRBJ1-5; DNA: TGTGCCAGTAGTATACTCCTTCCGGGGCAGCCCCAGCATTTT; CDR3: CASSILLPGQPQHF
size: once; D: TRBD1; V: TRBV6-5; J: TRBJ1-2; DNA: TGTGCCAGCATGGAGACAGGGCGGCACTATGGCTACACCTTC; CDR3: CASMETGRHYGYTF
size: -; D: -; V: TRBV9; J: TRBJ2-7; DNA: TGTGCCAGCAGCGTTATGGACAGACCCTACGAGCAGTACTTC; CDR3: CASSVMDRPYEQYF
size: -; D: -; V: TRBV4-1; J: TRBJ2-7; DNA: TGCGCCAGCAGCCAAGATAGGCTGACAGGGACTTTCGAGCAGTACTTC; CDR3: CASSQDRLTGTFEQYF
size: -; D: TRBD1; V: TRBV29-1; J: TRBJ1-1; DNA: TGCAGCGTTGACCTTCGACAGGGGAACACTGAAGCTTTCTTT; CDR3: CSVDLRQGNTEAFF
size: -; D: -; V: TRBV7-9; J: TRBJ1-4; DNA: TGTGCCAGCAAGGAGAGGGCAGAGGCTAATGAAAAACTGTTTTTT; CDR3: CASKERAEANEKLFF
size: -; D: -; V: TRBV7-9; J: TRBJ2-7; DNA: TGTGCCAGCAGCTTTAGGCGGGATCCTACACCCTACGAGTGGCAGTACTTC; CDR3: CASSFRRDPTPYEWQYF
size: -; D: TRBD1; V: TRBV10-1; J: TRBJ2-3; DNA: TGCGCCAGCAGCCGATTACAGGGGGCCCCAGATACGCAGTATTTT; CDR3: CASSRLQGAPDTQYF
size: -; D: -; V: TRBV5-6; J: TRBJ1-4; DNA: TGTGCCAGCAGCTTAGGGGACCGTAATGAAAAACTGTTTTTT; CDR3: CASSLGDRNEKLFF
size: -; D: TRBD2; V: TRBV7-8; J: TRBJ2-5; DNA: TGTGCCAGCAGCAAAGGGCGGGAGGAGACCCAGTACTTC; CDR3: CASSKGREETQYF
size: -; D: -; V: TRBV7-9; J: TRBJ1-1; DNA: TGTGCCAGCAGCTTAGTCGAGGACACTGAAGCTTTCTTT; CDR3: CASSLVEDTEAFF